Below, 10 T cell receptor beta chains from the same sample are listed, as sequenced in a study of shared clonotypes between healthy human individuals. Profiled with immunoSEQ multiplex PCR; TCRdb holds only in-frame clones, not every one. The data contain some 490,000 clones, over 70% of them singletons. Input material: PBMCs. The receptors were gathered from a woman in her forties in good health. Some clones in this sample may be carry-over from other donors' samples.

This clone was counted a single time. The chain is built from TRBV19 and TRBJ2-1, with 12 positions matching TRBD2. Germline V gives CDR1 LNHDA, CDR2 SQIVND (reference sequence). CDR3 length: 17 amino acids. Germline trimming cut 7 bases from V and 7 bases from J; bases unmatched to any gene: 14. In DNA, the CDR3 is TGTGCCAGTACTTTCATGGCTAGCGGGAGGGCGGGGAATGAGCAGTTCTTC. Its protein product is CASTFMASGRAGNEQFF.

This clone was picked up many times. Other DNA sequences in this sample translate to the same CDR3. This sequence joins TRBV5-1 and TRBJ2-2; possibly TRBD2 for D (6 bases). This CDR3 has 15 amino acids. CDR1 is SGHRS, CDR2 YFSETQ, per germline. Trimming took 2 bases from V and 2 from J, leaving 10 bases between them. In nucleotides, the CDR3 is TGCGCCAGCAGCTTTGGGGCGGGAAACACCGGGGAGCTGTTTTTT. Its translation: CASSFGAGNTGELFF. Combining the CDR3 with reference TRBV5-1 and TRBJ2-2 gives the whole variable domain KAGVTQTPRYLIKTRGQQVTLSCSPISGHRSVSWYQQTPGQGLQFLFEYFSETQRNKGNFPGRFSGRQFSNSRSEMNVSTLELGDSALYLCASSFGAGNTGELFFGEGSRLTVL.

With respect to this clone: The junction departs from germline at one end; a sequencing error may be responsible. This rearrangement joins TRBV28 to TRBJ2-7; D may be TRBD2 (6 bases). Germline V gene lookup returns CDR1 MDHEN and CDR2 SYDVKM. CDR3 length: 15 residues. CDR3 bases: TGTGCCAACAGTTCCGGGGGTAGCGGTGACGACGAGCAATACTTC. As protein: CANSSGGSGDDEQYF.

This clone was counted a few times. It may be a read error: a sequence one base away is much more abundant. Other DNA sequences in this sample translate to the same CDR3. V is TRBV5-4 and J is TRBJ1-1, with D perhaps TRBD1 (6 bases). CDR1 is SGHNT and CDR2 is YYREEE in the germline V gene (reference sequence). There are 11 residues in the CDR3. CDR3 amino acids: CASSLQGEAFF. CDR3 nucleotide sequence: TGTGCCAGCAGCTTACAGGGTGAAGCCTTCTTT.

As regards this clone: This is likely an artifact of a read error, given a far larger clone one base away. The rearrangement joins TRBV5-1 to TRBJ2-3; TRBD1 matches 8 bases. Germline V gene lookup returns CDR1 SGHRS and CDR2 YFSETQ. This CDR3 comprises 15 residues. Trimming at V came to 5 bases and at J to 4 bases, leaving 9 bases not matched to a gene. The chain's CDR3 is CASRYTGQGSDTQYF. The CDR3 DNA sequence: TGCGCCAGCAGATACACCGGACAGGGCTCAGATACGCAGTATTTT.

The CDR3 nucleotides read TGTGCCAGCAGCTTTGGGACTAGCTCTAACACAGATACGCAGTATTTT. Its protein product is CASSFGTSSNTDTQYF. J is TRBJ2-3 and V is TRBV5-6; 9 nucleotides match TRBD2. CDR1 is SGHDT and CDR2 is YYEEEE in the germline V gene. There are 16 residues in the CDR3. With V trimmed by 2 bases and J by 2 bases, 6 bases remained unmatched.

Comment on this clone: The final CDR3 position lacks the conserved phenylalanine or tryptophan, pointing to a likely read error. The chain is built from TRBV4-2 and TRBJ2-7, with 9 nucleotides matching TRBD1. The CDR3 is 15 residues long. Germline assignment: CDR1 LGHNA and CDR2 YNFKEQ. The CDR3 nucleotides are TGTGCCAGCAGGGAGGGACAGGGTGAATCCTACGGGCAGTACCTC. Translation: CASREGQGESYGQYL.

The chain has TRBV25-1 and TRBJ2-2; 11 bases match TRBD1. Germline lookup yields CDR1 MGHDK and CDR2 SYGVNS. This CDR3 is 17 amino acids long. V was clipped by 5 bases and J by 6 bases; unmatched bases: 11. This chain's CDR3 is CASSPTTGTGGAGELFF. CDR3 in DNA: TGTGCCAGCAGTCCCACTACCGGGACAGGGGGAGCCGGGGAGCTGTTTTTT.

The chain joins TRBV2 to TRBJ1-4, with a weak D call TRBD1 (5 bases). The CDR3 is made up of 13 amino acids. The germline V gene has CDR1 SNHLY and CDR2 FYNNEI. Between the trimmed V and J ends, which lost 6 bases and 1 base, there was a span of 6 bases. CDR3: CASRQETNEKLFF. CDR3 coding DNA: TGTGCCAGCAGACAGGAAACTAATGAAAAACTGTTTTTT.

This chain joins TRBV19 and TRBJ1-4; D remains unclear. Germline CDR1 and CDR2: LNHDA and SQIVND (reference sequence). The CDR3 has 13 amino acids. V was cut by 7 bases and J by 2 bases, with 8 bases left in between. The CDR3 DNA reads TGTGCCAGTACGAAGGGTACTAATGAAAAACTGTTTTTT. Amino acids: CASTKGTNEKLFF.